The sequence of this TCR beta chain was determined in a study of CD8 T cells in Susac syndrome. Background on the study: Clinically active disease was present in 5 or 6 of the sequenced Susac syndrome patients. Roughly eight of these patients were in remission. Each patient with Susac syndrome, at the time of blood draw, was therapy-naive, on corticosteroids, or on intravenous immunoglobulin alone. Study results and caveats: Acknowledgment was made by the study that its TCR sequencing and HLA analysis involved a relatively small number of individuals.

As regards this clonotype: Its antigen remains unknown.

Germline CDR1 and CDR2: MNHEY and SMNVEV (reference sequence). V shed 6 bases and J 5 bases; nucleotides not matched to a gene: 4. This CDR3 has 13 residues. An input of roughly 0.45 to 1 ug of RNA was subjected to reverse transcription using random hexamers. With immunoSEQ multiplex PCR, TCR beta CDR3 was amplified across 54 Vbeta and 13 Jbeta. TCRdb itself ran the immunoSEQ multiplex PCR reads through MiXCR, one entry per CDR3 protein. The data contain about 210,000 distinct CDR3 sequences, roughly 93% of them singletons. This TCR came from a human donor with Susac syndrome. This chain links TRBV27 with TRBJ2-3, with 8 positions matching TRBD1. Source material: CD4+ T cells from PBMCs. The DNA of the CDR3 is TGTGCCAGCAGCGGAGACAGGGGAGATACGCAGTATTTT. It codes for CASSGDRGDTQYF.